The 2 T cell receptor beta chains in this list originate from one sample, sequenced in a study of spatial heterogeneity in lung cancer (dated by TCRdb to about 2019). Libraries were prepared through 5' RACE. The sequencer was a NextSeq 500. TCRdb handled the public reads itself, with Q25 trimming in fastp and clone calling in MiXCR, and kept productive beta chains. Entries are consolidated by CDR3 protein sequence, retaining the most common genes and DNA. The sample table holds about 75,000 distinct CDR3 sequences, of which about an eighth were seen once. The ten most abundant clones make up roughly 6.9% of the sample. The intended sense of this specimen's time point label: sample taken at primary tumor resection. For TCR sequencing, whole RNA was extracted from tumor and nontumor lung tissue, or from cryopreserved PBMC samples, and no cell sorting was done. The sample here was PBMCs, taken at surgery. The receptors were gathered from a male donor with early-stage non-small cell lung cancer.

This clonotype was counted only a few times. J is TRBJ1-1 and V is TRBV25-1; D unclear. The ends were cut back, 3 bases at V and 8 bases at J, with 10 bases in the middle. The CDR3 is 12 residues long. Germline V gene sequence: CDR1 MGHDK, CDR2 SYGVNS. CDR3: CASSDRGLEAFF. In DNA form, the CDR3 reads TGTGCCAGCAGTGATCGTGGGCTCGAAGCTTTCTTT.

The chain is built from TRBV5-5 and TRBJ2-6; D ambiguous. The CDR3 is 16 residues long. V lost 0 bases to trimming and J lost 4 bases, with 11 bases between them. The germline gives CDR1 SGHKS, CDR2 YYEKEE (reference sequence). CDR3 sequence reads: CASSLDGIFGANVLTF. The CDR3 region has the DNA TGTGCCAGCAGCTTGGATGGGATCTTCGGGGCCAACGTCCTGACTTTC.